Following are 31 T cell receptor beta chains from one sample sequenced in a study of radiotherapy plus CTLA-4 blockade in lung cancer. Profiled with immunoSEQ multiplex PCR; TCRdb holds only in-frame clones, not every one. Of roughly 63,000 clones listed, 72% are singletons. Sample: peripheral blood, taken from a patient treated with radiotherapy plus ipilimumab. These receptors all come from a human donor with non-small cell lung cancer whose response to radiotherapy plus ipilimumab could not be evaluated.

The CDR3 loop is CASRGTGASTDTQYF. The CDR3 bases are TGCGCCAGCAGGGGGACAGGGGCTAGCACAGATACGCAGTATTTT. The chain uses TRBV10-2 and TRBJ2-3; 10 bases fit TRBD1. The germline V gene encodes CDR1 WSHSY and CDR2 SAAADI. The CDR3 runs 15 residues. J gave up 0 bases and V 6 bases, and 3 bases lay outside the gene matches.

The chain employs TRBV7-2 and TRBJ2-5, with 10 bases that match TRBD1. The CDR3 is 16 residues long. The J segment lost 6 bases and the V segment lost 5 bases, leaving 12 bases of the junction unmatched. CDR1 SGHTA and CDR2 FQGNSA come from the germline V gene. The CDR3 here is CASSTWGTGDMQTQYF. Here the CDR3 DNA reads TGTGCCAGCAGCACATGGGGGACAGGGGATATGCAGACCCAGTACTTC.

The chain links TRBV6-1 to TRBJ2-5; 8 bases are a match to TRBD1. The CDR3 has 13 amino acids. V was pared by 7 bases and J by 4 bases, with 5 bases of the junction left unmatched. Germline loops: CDR1 MNHNS, CDR2 SASEGT. As DNA, the CDR3 is TGTGCCAGCAAAACCACAGGGGGAGAGACCCAGTACTTC. It yields the protein CASKTTGGETQYF.

This clone showed up just a few times. The rearrangement links TRBV19 to TRBJ2-4; 8 bases are a match to TRBD1. This CDR3 is 15 amino acids long. The germline V gene has CDR1 LNHDA and CDR2 SQIVND (reference sequence). The J segment lost 8 bases and the V segment lost 5 bases, leaving 11 bases of the junction unmatched. The CDR3 loop reads CASSFLTGVRDIQYF. CDR3 nucleotide sequence: TGTGCCAGTAGTTTCCTGACAGGGGTGCGGGACATTCAGTACTTC.

This sequence joins TRBV4-1 and TRBJ1-2; the match to TRBD1 covers 9 bases. Germline V CDR1 and CDR2: MGHRA, YSYEKL. J gave up 4 bases and V 3 bases, and 6 bases lay outside the gene matches. This CDR3 has 15 residues. The CDR3 loop reads CASSHPGTGFYGYTF. The CDR3, as DNA: TGCGCCAGCAGCCACCCCGGGACAGGGTTCTATGGCTACACCTTC.

This clone showed up just once. This chain connects TRBV2 to TRBJ2-2; 7 bases are a match to TRBD2. Germline CDR1 and CDR2: SNHLY and FYNNEI. The length of the CDR3 is 17 residues. The ends lost 1 base at V and 5 bases at J; junction bases unmatched: 10. This CDR3 reads CASSEVGGRMVTGELFF. CDR3 sequence (DNA): TGTGCCAGCAGTGAAGTGGGGGGGAGGATGGTAACCGGGGAGCTGTTTTTT.

The rearrangement uses TRBV11-2 and TRBJ1-1, with a possible D match to TRBD1 (5 bases). The V end was cut by 4 bases, the J end by 0 bases, with 12 bases between. There are 15 residues in the CDR3. Germline lookup yields CDR1 SGHAT and CDR2 FQNNGV. The CDR3 DNA follows: TGTGCCAGCAGCTCCTCGGCAGGGCTGAACACTGAAGCTTTCTTT. Residues: CASSSSAGLNTEAFF.

Only a few counts were recorded for this clone. The chain joins TRBV14 to TRBJ1-1; 8 bases align to TRBD1. The CDR3 covers 13 residues. The germline CDR1 and CDR2 sequences are SGHDN and FVKESK. Losses at the gene ends were 6 bases for V and 10 bases for J; bases not matched to a gene: 10. CDR3 amino acids: CASRKQGVGGAFF. CDR3 DNA: TGTGCCAGCAGGAAACAGGGGGTTGGAGGAGCTTTCTTT. The whole variable domain, filled in from reference TRBV14 and TRBJ1-1, reads EAGVTQFPSHSVIEKGQTVTLRCDPISGHDNLYWYRRVMGKEIKFLLHFVKESKQDESGMPNNRFLAERTGGTYSTLKVQPAELEDSGVYFCASRKQGVGGAFFGQGTRLTVV.

CDR3 loop: CASSPGYGYTF. In DNA form, the CDR3 reads TGTGCCAGCAGTCCAGGGTATGGCTACACCTTC. V and J are TRBV6-5 and TRBJ1-2, with D maybe TRBD1 (5 bases). The length of the CDR3 is 11 residues. Trimming left V 5 bases short and J 5 bases short, with 6 bases between. In germline, CDR1 is MNHEY, CDR2 SVGAGI.

The chain links TRBV19 to TRBJ1-5, with TRBD1 as a possible D gene (6 bases). The germline CDR1 and CDR2 sequences are LNHDA and SQIVND (reference sequence). V was clipped by 6 bases and J by 0 bases, with 18 bases between them. The CDR3 covers 17 residues. The CDR3 DNA is TGTGCCAGTAGCTACAGGGCCCTCACTAATAGCAATCAGCCCCAGCATTTT. It specifies CASSYRALTNSNQPQHF.

This clone was detected only a few times. V usage is TRBV7-2 and J usage is TRBJ1-1, with D unclear. The CDR3 length is 13 residues. Trimming pared 5 bases from V and 1 base from J, leaving 8 bases between. Germline lookup yields CDR1 SGHTA and CDR2 FQGNSA. The CDR3 loop reads CASSVHWNTEAFF. Here the CDR3 DNA reads TGTGCCAGCAGCGTACATTGGAACACTGAAGCTTTCTTT.

This rearrangement joins TRBV5-1 to TRBJ2-7, with D perhaps TRBD1 (6 bases). CDR1 and CDR2 from the germline V gene are SGHRS and YFSETQ. The V gene lost 4 bases and the J gene lost 2 bases, with 10 bases spanning the gap. The CDR3 runs 13 residues. The CDR3 sequence is CASSTGQTYEQYF. The CDR3 nucleotides read TGCGCCAGCAGCACCGGACAGACCTACGAGCAGTACTTC.

The chain recombines TRBV11-2 with TRBJ1-1; the D is unclear. V gave up 2 bases and J gave up 4 bases, with 11 bases separating them. This CDR3 is 14 amino acids long. Per germline, CDR1 SGHAT and CDR2 FQNNGV. The CDR3 coding sequence is TGTGCCAGCAGCTTATTGAGCGGAGGCACTGAAGCTTTCTTT. Amino acids: CASSLLSGGTEAFF.

The count of this clone is one. The chain is built from TRBV18 and TRBJ2-3, with unresolved D. Germline V CDR1 and CDR2: KGHSH, LQKENI. The CDR3 is made up of 14 amino acids. Trimming pared 3 bases from V and 0 bases from J, leaving 7 bases between. CDR3 DNA sequence: TGTGCCAGCTCACCGGCCCGAAGCACAGATACGCAGTATTTT. Translation gives CASSPARSTDTQYF.

The chain uses TRBV27 and TRBJ1-5; D is perhaps TRBD1 (6 bases). The CDR3 has 15 residues. Between the trimmed V and J ends, which lost 5 bases and 0 bases, there was a span of 11 bases. The germline CDR1 and CDR2 sequences are MNHEY and SMNVEV (reference sequence). The CDR3 bases are TGTGCCAGCAGTCCCGGACAGTATAGCAATCAGCCCCAGCATTTT. Its protein product is CASSPGQYSNQPQHF.

The chain combines TRBV4-1 with TRBJ2-5; the D is unclear. This CDR3 region has 13 residues. CDR1 and CDR2 from the germline V gene are MGHRA and YSYEKL. Trimming removed 3 bases from V and 4 bases from J, with 9 bases in between. The CDR3 here is CASSHRVSETQYF. CDR3 in DNA: TGCGCCAGCAGCCACCGGGTTTCAGAGACCCAGTACTTC.

The CDR3 region has the DNA TGTGCCAGCAGCTCCAGGGGTGGCTACACCTTC. Translation: CASSSRGGYTF. The V and J genes are TRBV5-5 and TRBJ1-2, with D possibly being TRBD1 (6 bases). Germline V gives CDR1 SGHKS, CDR2 YYEKEE (reference sequence). The ends were cut back, 3 bases at V and 7 bases at J, with 7 bases in the middle. The CDR3 contains 11 residues.

The rearrangement joins TRBV27 to TRBJ1-2, with 8 bases that match TRBD1. The germline V gene has CDR1 MNHEY and CDR2 SMNVEV (reference sequence). Trimming cost V 8 bases and J 8 bases; bases outside gene matches: 10. The CDR3 spans 13 residues. CDR3 in amino acids: CASGGQGAPGYTF. CDR3 DNA: TGTGCCAGCGGTGGCCAGGGGGCGCCCGGCTACACCTTC.

The V call is TRBV5-4, the J call TRBJ2-3; a possible D gene is TRBD1 (6 bases). This CDR3 contains 15 residues. Trimming pared 0 bases from V and 5 bases from J, leaving 13 bases between. Germline values: CDR1 SGHNT, CDR2 YYREEE (reference sequence). Written as DNA, the CDR3 is TGTGCCAGCAGCTTGGACCTAACAGGGAGAGATACGCAGTATTTT. This sequence encodes CASSLDLTGRDTQYF.

V gene TRBV5-4 combines with J gene TRBJ1-1; D possibly corresponds to TRBD1 (5 bases). The CDR3 contains 14 residues. CDR1 SGHNT and CDR2 YYREEE come from the germline V gene (reference sequence). V was pared by 7 bases and J by 4 bases, with 17 bases between. The CDR3 reads CASGQGLTGTEAFF. The CDR3 DNA is TGTGCCAGCGGCCAGGGACTAACGGGCACTGAAGCTTTCTTT.

V is TRBV6-1 and J is TRBJ1-5, with a possible D match to TRBD1 (5 bases). Germline CDR1 is MNHNS and CDR2 is SASEGT. The CDR3 totals 13 residues. V shed 0 bases and J shed 6 bases, with 6 bases lying between them. CDR3 sequence reads: CASSEAGVQPQHF. CDR3 sequence (DNA): TGTGCCAGCAGTGAAGCAGGGGTTCAGCCCCAGCATTTT.

The chain combines TRBV9 with TRBJ1-1; TRBD1 is a possible D gene (5 bases). The germline gives CDR1 SGDLS, CDR2 YYNGEE. The CDR3 sequence is 15 residues long. V dropped 0 bases and J dropped 1 base, with 10 bases sitting between them. The CDR3 bases are TGTGCCAGCAGCGTAGTCCAGGGCGAGAACACTGAAGCTTTCTTT. Encoded protein: CASSVVQGENTEAFF.

The sample holds a few counts of this clone. The chain couples TRBV11-3 to TRBJ1-1; D ambiguous. Germline V lookup: CDR1 SGHNT, CDR2 YENEEA. Trimming shortened V by 5 bases and J by 9 bases, and 13 bases separated the two germline ends. The CDR3 length is 12 residues. The CDR3 spells CASSTRSGQAFF. In DNA, the CDR3 is TGTGCCAGCAGCACTCGCAGCGGCCAAGCTTTCTTT. The complete variable domain, with remaining parts taken from reference TRBV11-3 and TRBJ1-1, reads EAGVVQSPRYKIIEKKQPVAFWCNPISGHNTLYWYLQNLGQGPELLIRYENEEAVDDSQLPKDRFSAERLKGVDSTLKIQPAELGDSAVYLCASSTRSGQAFFGQGTRLTVV.

The rearrangement links TRBV28 to TRBJ1-2; D is possibly TRBD1 (5 bases). V lost 2 bases and J lost 4, with 17 bases in between. The CDR3 is made up of 16 amino acids. CDR1 is MDHEN, CDR2 SYDVKM, per germline. In DNA, the CDR3 is TGTGCCAGCAGTTTAGGAGGGGCAGATATAAGCTATGGCTACACCTTC. Translating gives CASSLGGADISYGYTF.

Concerning this clone: Other DNA sequences in this specimen translate into the identical CDR3. The chain carries TRBV5-1 and TRBJ2-1; TRBD2 aligns across 13 bases. V shed 2 bases and J 5 bases; nucleotides not matched to a gene: 4. The CDR3 covers 16 residues. Germline V gives CDR1 SGHRS, CDR2 YFSETQ. The CDR3 protein is CASSFSGTSGNNEQFF. In DNA, the CDR3 is TGCGCCAGCAGCTTTTCCGGGACTAGCGGGAACAATGAGCAGTTCTTC.

This chain uses TRBV27 with TRBJ2-5; TRBD2 matches 14 bases. Per the germline V gene, CDR1 is MNHEY and CDR2 is SMNVEV (reference sequence). There are 18 residues in the CDR3. Unmatched junction bases numbered 13, after V lost 5 bases and J lost 5 bases. The CDR3 nucleotides read TGTGCCAGCAGTGCCGGACTAGCGGGGGGCCGGCGCGGCGAGACCCAGTACTTC. Its protein product is CASSAGLAGGRRGETQYF.

The chain links TRBV5-1 to TRBJ2-3; TRBD1 aligns across 10 bases. J gave up 4 bases and V 7 bases, and 6 bases lay outside the gene matches. Germline V gene lookup returns CDR1 SGHRS and CDR2 YFSETQ. The CDR3 loop spans 14 amino acids. The CDR3 DNA follows: TGCGCCAGCCAGGGACAGGGGCTGGCAGATACGCAGTATTTT. Its translation is CASQGQGLADTQYF.

V is TRBV11-3 and J is TRBJ2-7; D is ambiguous. V was cut by 0 bases and J by 4 bases, with 7 bases left in between. CDR3 length equals 13 residues. Germline assignment: CDR1 SGHNT and CDR2 YENEEA. This CDR3 is CASSLDSQYEQYF. The CDR3 DNA reads TGTGCCAGCAGCTTAGATAGCCAATACGAGCAGTACTTC.

This chain joins TRBV6-6 and TRBJ1-4; weak D call: TRBD1 (6 bases). CDR1 is MNHNY, CDR2 SVGAGI, per germline (reference sequence). The CDR3 contains 15 residues. Trimming shortened V by 3 bases and J by 3 bases, and 11 bases separated the two germline ends. The DNA for the CDR3 is TGTGCCAGCAGTTATTTGCAGGGGTCTAATGAAAAACTGTTTTTT. Its protein is CASSYLQGSNEKLFF.

The chain links TRBV5-8 to TRBJ2-3, with 7 bases that match TRBD1. The trim removed 3 bases at V and 3 bases at J, leaving 7 bases unmatched. This CDR3 spans 15 amino acids. Germline-derived CDR1 and CDR2 are SGHTS and YDEGEE. CDR3 loop: CASSSAMTGTDTQYF. The CDR3 DNA reads as TGTGCCAGCAGCTCTGCCATGACAGGGACAGATACGCAGTATTTT. The whole variable domain, remainder taken from reference TRBV5-8 and TRBJ2-3, is EAGVTQSPTHLIKTRGQQATLRCSPISGHTSVYWYQQALGLGLQFLLWYDEGEERNRGNFPPRFSGRQFPNYSSELNVNALELEDSALYLCASSSAMTGTDTQYFGPGTRLTVL.

The sample holds one count of this clone. The chain joins TRBV28 to TRBJ2-7; no clear D gene. This CDR3 has 14 amino acids. The V gene's germline CDR1 is MDHEN and CDR2 SYDVKM. V was cut by 6 bases and J by 0 bases, with 12 bases left in between. In DNA form, the CDR3 reads TGTGCCAGCAGCCCGACATCCATCTCCTACGAGCAGTACTTC. Its translation is CASSPTSISYEQYF.